One sample yielded the 10 T cell receptor beta chains listed below, sequenced in a study of OX40 agonist ivuxolimab in advanced cancers. Sequenced by immunoSEQ multiplex PCR; TCRdb stores in-frame clones only, minus some. Of 65,000 to 70,000 clones in the sample, about 90% were seen once. This specimen consisted of CD4+ or CD8+ T cells sorted from blood, obtained in a trial of the OX40 agonist ivuxolimab. These receptors originate from an adult with an advanced solid tumor such as melanoma, head and neck, liver or kidney cancer.

V and J are TRBV6-5 and TRBJ1-2, with D possibly TRBD1 on 6 matching bases. CDR3 length: 13 residues. Germline V CDR1 and CDR2: MNHEY, SVGAGI. Trimming removed 6 bases at V and 4 bases at J, with 12 bases between. For the CDR3, the DNA is TGTGCCAGCAGGAACAGGGATCCCTATGGCTACACCTTC. It is translated as CASRNRDPYGYTF.

The V call is TRBV7-9, the J call TRBJ1-5; D may be TRBD1 (5 bases). The CDR3 contains 16 residues. Between the trimmed V and J ends, which lost 1 base and 5 bases, there was a span of 15 bases. The germline gives CDR1 SEHNR, CDR2 FQNEAQ (reference sequence). The CDR3 DNA is TGTGCCAGCAGCTTAGTCGGGGGGACGGGCTATCAGCCCCAGCATTTT. Its translation: CASSLVGGTGYQPQHF.

V usage is TRBV23-1 and J usage is TRBJ2-7, with 9 positions matching TRBD2. TRBV23-1 is reported as an ORF; its role is uncertain. V lost 0 bases to trimming and J lost 6 bases; unmatched junction nucleotides: 15. This CDR3 is 18 amino acids long. The CDR3 protein is CASSQSKGRERGAREQYF. The DNA of the CDR3 is TGCGCCAGCAGTCAATCAAAGGGGCGAGAGCGGGGGGCTCGCGAGCAGTACTTC.

The rearrangement uses TRBV18 and TRBJ1-1; D is unresolved. V was shortened by 0 bases and J by 4 bases, with 6 bases between the two germline ends. The germline V gene has CDR1 KGHSH and CDR2 LQKENI. The CDR3 is made up of 13 amino acids. CDR3 in amino acids: CASSPPPRTEAFF. Here the CDR3 DNA reads TGTGCCAGCTCACCACCGCCCCGCACTGAAGCTTTCTTT.

With respect to this clone: One end of the junction varies from germline; a read error may be responsible. The chain combines TRBV6-5 with TRBJ1-6; 7 bases are a match to TRBD1. CDR3 length: 13 residues. Germline V CDR1 and CDR2: MNHEY, SVGAGI. CDR3 loop: CANRTGPYSPLHF. In DNA, the CDR3 is TGTGCCAACCGGACAGGACCGTATTCCCCCCTCCACTTT.

The CDR3 sequence: CASSEVSDTQYF. The CDR3 bases are TGTGCCAGCAGTGAAGTATCAGATACGCAGTATTTT. V and J are TRBV2 and TRBJ2-3; D remains ambiguous. This CDR3 is 12 amino acids long. Looked up from germline, CDR1 is SNHLY and CDR2 is FYNNEI. Deletions cut 1 base from V and 4 bases from J, with 3 bases between.

As regards this clone: Other nucleotide sequences from this sample produce the same CDR3. The chain is built from TRBV5-6 and TRBJ1-1; a weak D match, TRBD1 (5 bases). The CDR3 length is 12 residues. Germline V gene lookup returns CDR1 SGHDT and CDR2 YYEEEE. Trimming left V 4 bases short and J 5 bases short, with 9 bases between. The CDR3 loop is CASSRDVTEAFF. Here the CDR3 DNA reads TGTGCCAGCAGCCGGGACGTTACTGAAGCTTTCTTT. Filled out from reference TRBV5-6 and TRBJ1-1, the complete variable domain reads DAGVTQSPTHLIKTRGQQVTLRCSPKSGHDTVSWYQQALGQGPQFIFQYYEEEERQRGNFPDRFSGHQFPNYSSELNVNALLLGDSALYLCASSRDVTEAFFGQGTRLTVV.

The V and J genes are TRBV9 and TRBJ2-5; 7 positions agree with TRBD1. Germline V gives CDR1 SGDLS, CDR2 YYNGEE. V shed 0 bases, J shed 11 bases, and the junction held 16 bases outside the gene matches. The CDR3 runs 16 residues. The DNA of the CDR3 is TGTGCCAGCAGCGTAGCTCCCTCCGGTAGTCAGGGGGAGCAGTACTTC. Translation gives CASSVAPSGSQGEQYF.

This chain uses TRBV28 with TRBJ2-1; the match to TRBD2 covers 7 bases. CDR1 is MDHEN and CDR2 is SYDVKM in the germline V gene. The CDR3 is made up of 20 amino acids. V lost 6 bases to trimming and J lost 2 bases; unmatched junction nucleotides: 22. The CDR3 DNA sequence: TGTGCCAGCAGCCGACCCGGGCGCAGCGGGACTTCGAACACCTACAATGAGCAGTTCTTC. Translating it yields CASSRPGRSGTSNTYNEQFF.

The CDR3 is CASSLQGNQPQHF. CDR3 bases: TGTGCCAGCAGCCTTCAGGGAAATCAGCCCCAGCATTTT. The chain is built from TRBV28 and TRBJ1-5, with D possibly TRBD1 on 5 matching bases. Germline values: CDR1 MDHEN, CDR2 SYDVKM. The CDR3 totals 13 residues. Trimming shortened V by 6 bases and J by 4 bases, and 10 bases separated the two germline ends.